This T cell receptor beta chain originates from a study of T cell changes during pregnancy in multiple sclerosis. Profiled with immunoSEQ multiplex PCR; TCRdb holds only in-frame clones, not every one. The profile shows tens of thousands of clones, around 90% of them singletons. The V and J ends lost 1 base and 5 bases respectively, with 9 bases between them. Germline values: CDR1 MNHEY, CDR2 SVGAGI. This CDR3 is 14 amino acids long. The V call is TRBV6-5, the J call TRBJ2-1, with a tentative D call TRBD1 (5 bases). The sequence was obtained from a female donor with multiple sclerosis, enrolled in a pregnancy study. Sequences were derived from peripheral blood, sampled in the first trimester of pregnancy. The CDR3 nucleotides read TGTGCCAGCAGTTACTTGGGGCCGAACAATGAGCAGTTCTTC. Protein sequence: CASSYLGPNNEQFF.